The clone carrying this TCR beta chain was detected only a few times. Its antigen remains unidentified. J gave up 2 bases and V 11 bases, and 8 bases lay outside the gene matches. Germline assignment: CDR1 WSHSY and CDR2 SAAADI. This CDR3 has 13 amino acids. These data belong to a study of cytomegalovirus exposure and HLA in healthy donors. Study conclusions and caveats: There was a cluster of highly shared sequence variants that was likely a sequencing artifact.

The PCR used 60 Vbeta and 13 Jbeta primers. Produced via immunoSEQ multiplex PCR; TCRdb's table is partial and in-frame only. The sample yields 60,000 to 75,000 clones, roughly 78% seen once. The sample taken for sequencing was PBMCs. The chain combines TRBV10-2 with TRBJ2-7, with 8 bases matching TRBD2. This clonotype was sampled from a woman aged 40 to 50 in good health and CMV-seropositive. The CDR3 protein is CASQAGVAYEQYF. CDR3 in DNA: TGCGCCTCCCAAGCGGGGGTGGCCTACGAGCAGTACTTC.